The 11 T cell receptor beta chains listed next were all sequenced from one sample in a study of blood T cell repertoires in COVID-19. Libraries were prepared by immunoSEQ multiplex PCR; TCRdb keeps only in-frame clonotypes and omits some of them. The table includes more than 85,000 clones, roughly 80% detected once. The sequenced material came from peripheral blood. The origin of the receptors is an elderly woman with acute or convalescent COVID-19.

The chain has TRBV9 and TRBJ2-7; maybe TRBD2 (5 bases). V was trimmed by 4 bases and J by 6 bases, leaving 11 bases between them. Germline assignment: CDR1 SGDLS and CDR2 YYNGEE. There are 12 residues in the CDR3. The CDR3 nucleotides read TGTGCCAGCAGCCTCGGGGTTCGCGAGCAGTACGTC. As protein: CASSLGVREQYV.

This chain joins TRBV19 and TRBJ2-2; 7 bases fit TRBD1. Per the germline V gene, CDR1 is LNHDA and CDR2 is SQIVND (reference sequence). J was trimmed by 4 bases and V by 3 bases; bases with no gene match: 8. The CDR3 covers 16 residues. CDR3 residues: CASSIPYRGSTGELFF. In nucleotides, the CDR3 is TGTGCCAGTAGTATCCCATACAGGGGTAGCACCGGGGAGCTGTTTTTT. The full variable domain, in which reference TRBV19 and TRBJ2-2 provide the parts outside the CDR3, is DGGITQSPKYLFRKEGQNVTLSCEQNLNHDAMYWYRQDPGQGLRLIYYSQIVNDFQKGDIAEGYSVSREKKESFPLTVTSAQKNPTAFYLCASSIPYRGSTGELFFGEGSRLTVL.

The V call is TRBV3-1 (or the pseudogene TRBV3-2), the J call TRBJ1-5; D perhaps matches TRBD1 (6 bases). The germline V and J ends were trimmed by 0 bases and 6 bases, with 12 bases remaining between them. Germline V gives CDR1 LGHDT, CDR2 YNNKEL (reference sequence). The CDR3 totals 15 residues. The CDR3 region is CASSQDMGAAQPQHF. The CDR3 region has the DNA TGTGCCAGCAGCCAAGATATGGGGGCTGCTCAGCCCCAGCATTTT.

The CDR3 loop reads CASSPVAGGAFF. The CDR3 DNA is TGTGCCAGCTCACCAGTCGCAGGCGGGGCTTTCTTT. V and J are TRBV18 and TRBJ1-1; D not certain. Germline CDR1 and CDR2: KGHSH and LQKENI. The V and J ends lost 2 bases and 11 bases respectively, with 12 bases between them. This CDR3 is 12 amino acids long. The whole variable domain, filled in from reference TRBV18 and TRBJ1-1, reads NAGVMQNPRHLVRRRGQEARLRCSPMKGHSHVYWYRQLPEEGLKFMVYLQKENIIDESGMPKERFSAEFPKEGPSILRIQQVVRGDSAAYFCASSPVAGGAFFGQGTRLTVV.

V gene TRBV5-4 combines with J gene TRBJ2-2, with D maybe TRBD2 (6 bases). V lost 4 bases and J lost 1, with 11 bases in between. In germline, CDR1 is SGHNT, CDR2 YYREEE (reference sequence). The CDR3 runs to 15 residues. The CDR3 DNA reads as TGTGCCAGCAGCCCGACCGGGGGGAACACCGGGGAGCTGTTTTTT. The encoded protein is CASSPTGGNTGELFF.

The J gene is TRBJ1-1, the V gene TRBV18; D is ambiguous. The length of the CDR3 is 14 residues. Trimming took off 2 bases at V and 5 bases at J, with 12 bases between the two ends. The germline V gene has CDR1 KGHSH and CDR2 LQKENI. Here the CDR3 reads CASSPYLSGTEAFF. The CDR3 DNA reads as TGTGCCAGCTCACCATATCTCTCGGGGACTGAAGCTTTCTTT.

Written as DNA, the CDR3 is TGCAGCGTCAGCGGGACAGGGAACACCGGGGAGCTGTTTTTT. Its translation is CSVSGTGNTGELFF. V is TRBV29-1 and J is TRBJ2-2; D is possibly TRBD1 (8 bases). V was trimmed by 6 bases and J by 1 base, leaving 12 bases between them. This CDR3 contains 14 residues. Germline V lookup: CDR1 SQVTM, CDR2 ANQGSEA.

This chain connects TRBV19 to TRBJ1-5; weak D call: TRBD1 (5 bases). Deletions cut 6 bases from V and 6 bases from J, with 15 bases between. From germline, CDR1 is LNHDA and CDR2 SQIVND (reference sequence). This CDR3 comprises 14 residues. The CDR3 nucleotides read TGTGCCAGTAGCCGGGACGAGCGGGGTCAGCCCCAGCATTTT. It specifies CASSRDERGQPQHF.

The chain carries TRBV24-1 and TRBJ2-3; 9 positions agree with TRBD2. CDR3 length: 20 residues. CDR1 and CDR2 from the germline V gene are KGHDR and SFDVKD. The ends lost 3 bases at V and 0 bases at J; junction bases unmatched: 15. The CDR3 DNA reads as TGTGCCACCAGTGATCTCCATATTAGCGGGGGACTGTCTAGCACAGATACGCAGTATTTT. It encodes CATSDLHISGGLSSTDTQYF.

The CDR3 sequence: CASSVRTSGSPSTDTQYF. For the CDR3, the DNA is TGTGCCAGCAGCGTAAGGACTAGCGGGAGTCCAAGCACAGATACGCAGTATTTT. V gene TRBV9 combines with J gene TRBJ2-3, with TRBD2 matching over 13 bases. V gave up 1 base and J gave up 0 bases; unmatched junction bases: 5. There are 18 residues in the CDR3. Germline lookup yields CDR1 SGDLS and CDR2 YYNGEE.

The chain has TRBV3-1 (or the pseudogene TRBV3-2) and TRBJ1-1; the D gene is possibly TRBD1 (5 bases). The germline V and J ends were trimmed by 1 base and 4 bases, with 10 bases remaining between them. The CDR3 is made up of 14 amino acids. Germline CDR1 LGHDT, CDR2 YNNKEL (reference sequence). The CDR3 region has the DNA TGTGCCAGCAGCCAAGGGGGCCAGGGCACTGAAGCTTTCTTT. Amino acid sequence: CASSQGGQGTEAFF.